Reported below is one TCR beta chain. Among Cohort 3 donors, those recovered had two negative PCRs, clearance, or symptom resolution. Profiled with immunoSEQ multiplex PCR; TCRdb holds only in-frame clones, not every one. The table records approximately 350,000 clones, roughly 87% of them present only once. The data originate from a study of blood T cell repertoires in COVID-19. The germline CDR1 and CDR2 sequences are SGHRS and YFSETQ. The V segment lost 7 bases and the J segment 4 bases; nucleotides outside the gene matches: 8. The CDR3 is 15 amino acids. Source material: PBMCs or T cells enriched from blood (not recorded which). The receptor was isolated from a woman aged 25 to 39 who had recovered from COVID-19. V gene TRBV5-1 combines with J gene TRBJ2-2; TRBD1 matches at 9 bases. Here the CDR3 DNA reads TGCGCCAGCCAGGACAGGGGAGGTGGCACCGGGGAGCTGTTTTTT. As protein: CASQDRGGGTGELFF.